This entry lists 12 T cell receptor beta chains sequenced from one sample in a study of a mutant IDH1 vaccine in newly diagnosed glioma (dated by TCRdb to about 2021). The method behind the library was the immunoSEQ multiplex PCR assay. TCRdb mirrors the immuneACCESS table, restricted to in-frame sequences. Some clones are absent from its copies; in checked studies, under half trace to an unresolved V gene, and the reason for the others is unknown. This sample holds around 60,000 clones; around 83% were observed only once. The ten largest clones take up approximately 3.7% of the sample. Antigen specificity for these receptors is unknown. Explained via the paper, the time point label denotes: week 23, last vaccination. Each vaccine dose, consisting of 300 ug of a 20-mer mutant IDH1 peptide in Montanide, was administered subcutaneously with topical imiquimod. Sample: PBMCs, taken from a glioma patient whose treatment included an IDH1 peptide vaccine. The receptors were gathered from a man aged 25-45 years with glioma.

This clone was found once. The genes are TRBV7-8 and TRBJ2-1; unclear D gene. Trimming left V 4 bases short and J 8 bases short, with 21 bases between. Germline assignment: CDR1 SGHVS and CDR2 FQNEAQ. The CDR3 covers 16 residues. The CDR3 bases are TGTGCCAGCAGCTCCGATAGGTTGGCAGAGGTGGATGAGCAGTTCTTC. It translates to CASSSDRLAEVDEQFF. Supplemented by reference TRBV7-8 and TRBJ2-1, the full variable domain reads GAGVSQSPRYKVAKRGQDVALRCDPISGHVSLFWYQQALGQGPEFLTYFQNEAQLDKSGLPSDRFFAERPEGSVSTLKIQRTQQEDSAVYLCASSSDRLAEVDEQFFGPGTRLTVL.

This clone was recorded once. This chain joins TRBV7-2 and TRBJ1-5; D is uncertain. Trimming cost V 1 base and J 7 bases, with 8 bases left between them. Germline V gene sequence: CDR1 SGHTA, CDR2 FQGNSA. The length of the CDR3 is 13 residues. The CDR3 loop is CASSLGPRQPQHF. As DNA, the CDR3 is TGTGCCAGCAGCTTAGGCCCCAGACAGCCCCAGCATTTT.

The chain is built from TRBV13 and TRBJ1-5; D is ambiguous. Germline V lookup: CDR1 PRHDT, CDR2 FYEKMQ (reference sequence). V was shortened by 4 bases and J by 2 bases, with 9 bases between the two germline ends. This CDR3 comprises 14 residues. CDR3 residues: CASSSRSGNQPQHF. Written as DNA, the CDR3 is TGTGCCAGCAGCTCTAGGTCGGGCAATCAGCCCCAGCATTTT.

The V and J genes are TRBV2 and TRBJ2-7; the D gene is possibly TRBD1 (5 bases). Germline V gene data show CDR1 as SNHLY and CDR2 as FYNNEI. V was pared by 4 bases and J by 2 bases, with 12 bases between. The CDR3 has 14 residues. CDR3 bases: TGTGCCAGCAGTGTCATCACAGGAGCCTACGAGCAGTACTTC. Translation: CASSVITGAYEQYF.

CDR3 protein: CASSLRPYRVRETQYF. Written as DNA, the CDR3 is TGTGCCAGCAGCTTAAGGCCGTACAGGGTTCGAGAGACCCAGTACTTC. V usage is TRBV11-2 and J usage is TRBJ2-5; possibly TRBD1 for D (6 bases). From germline, CDR1 is SGHAT and CDR2 FQNNGV. The CDR3 sequence is 16 residues long. Trimming left V 2 bases short and J 4 bases short, with 17 bases between.

The genes are TRBV9 and TRBJ2-2, with 7 bases aligning to TRBD1. Trimming cost V 2 bases and J 0 bases; bases outside gene matches: 7. The CDR3 runs to 17 residues. Germline CDR1 reads SGDLS; CDR2 reads YYNGEE. CDR3 sequence reads: CASSVPTGPTNTGELFF. In DNA, the CDR3 is TGTGCCAGCAGCGTCCCGACAGGGCCTACGAACACCGGGGAGCTGTTTTTT. Full variable domain (outside the CDR3, taken from reference TRBV9 and TRBJ2-2): DSGVTQTPKHLITATGQRVTLRCSPRSGDLSVYWYQQSLDQGLQFLIQYYNGEERAKGNILERFSAQQFPDLHSELNLSSLELGDSALYFCASSVPTGPTNTGELFFGEGSRLTVL.

This sequence joins TRBV2 and TRBJ2-3; D not certain. The CDR3 spans 15 residues. Trimming took off 1 base at V and 7 bases at J, with 15 bases between the two ends. Germline V gene lookup returns CDR1 SNHLY and CDR2 FYNNEI. The chain's CDR3 is CASSEGLGRWNTQYF. As DNA, the CDR3 is TGTGCCAGCAGTGAAGGGCTAGGGCGCTGGAATACGCAGTATTTT.

The gene calls are TRBV2 and TRBJ1-6; D unclear. Trimming removed 3 bases at V and 7 bases at J, with 7 bases between. Germline assignment: CDR1 SNHLY and CDR2 FYNNEI. The CDR3 is 13 amino acids. The CDR3 sequence is CASSERLNSPLHF. Written as DNA, the CDR3 is TGTGCCAGCAGTGAGAGGCTGAATTCACCCCTCCACTTT.

V is TRBV18 and J is TRBJ1-1; the D is unclear. The CDR3 extends over 16 amino acids. Trimming removed 3 bases at V and 3 bases at J, with 17 bases between. Per germline, CDR1 KGHSH and CDR2 LQKENI. CDR3 in amino acids: CASSPRRALLDTEAFF. The CDR3 DNA sequence: TGTGCCAGCTCACCCAGGCGAGCCCTATTGGACACTGAAGCTTTCTTT.

The chain couples TRBV5-1 to TRBJ2-1; 10 bases fit TRBD2. This CDR3 spans 16 amino acids. The germline gives CDR1 SGHRS, CDR2 YFSETQ. After removal of 4 bases from V and 3 bases from J, the junction contained 7 bases not matched to a gene. CDR3 coding DNA: TGCGCCAGCAGCAAGGCCCCTAGCGGGGGCTACAATGAGCAGTTCTTC. Translation: CASSKAPSGGYNEQFF.

The chain has TRBV28 and TRBJ1-3, with 8 bases matching TRBD1. CDR1 and CDR2 from the germline V gene are MDHEN and SYDVKM. This CDR3 is built from 14 residues. The V and J ends lost 6 bases and 4 bases, in that order; junction bases with no gene match: 5. The CDR3 spells CASRMTGVGNTIYF. DNA for the CDR3: TGTGCCAGCAGAATGACAGGGGTAGGAAACACCATATATTTT.

This clone came up once. This sequence joins TRBV14 and TRBJ2-5; no clear D gene. CDR1 is SGHDN and CDR2 is FVKESK in the germline V gene. V was shortened by 6 bases and J by 5 bases, with 19 bases between the two germline ends. The CDR3 sequence is 15 residues long. The CDR3 protein is CASSHSGSSWETQYF. The CDR3 coding sequence is TGTGCCAGCAGTCATAGTGGCTCCAGTTGGGAGACCCAGTACTTC. The variable domain in full, with the rest retrieved from reference TRBV14 and TRBJ2-5, is EAGVTQFPSHSVIEKGQTVTLRCDPISGHDNLYWYRRVMGKEIKFLLHFVKESKQDESGMPNNRFLAERTGGTYSTLKVQPAELEDSGVYFCASSHSGSSWETQYFGPGTRLLVL.